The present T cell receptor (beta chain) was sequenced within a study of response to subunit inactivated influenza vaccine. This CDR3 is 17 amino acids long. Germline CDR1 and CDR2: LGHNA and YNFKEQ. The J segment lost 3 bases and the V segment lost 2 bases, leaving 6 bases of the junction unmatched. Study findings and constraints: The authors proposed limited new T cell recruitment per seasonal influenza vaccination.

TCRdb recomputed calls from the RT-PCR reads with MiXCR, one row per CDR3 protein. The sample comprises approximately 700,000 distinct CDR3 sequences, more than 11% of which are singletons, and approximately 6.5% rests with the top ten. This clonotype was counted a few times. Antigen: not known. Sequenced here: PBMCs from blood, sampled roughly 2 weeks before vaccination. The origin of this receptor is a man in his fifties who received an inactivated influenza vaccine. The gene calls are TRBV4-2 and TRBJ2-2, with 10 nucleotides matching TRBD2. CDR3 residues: CASSQFLAGEYTGELFF. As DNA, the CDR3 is TGTGCCAGCAGCCAATTCCTAGCGGGAGAGTACACCGGGGAGCTGTTTTTT.